This T cell receptor beta chain came from a study of T cell repertoires in cytomegalovirus infection. Looked up from germline, CDR1 is DFQATT and CDR2 is SNEGSKA (reference sequence). V lost 0 bases and J lost 6, with 12 bases in between. This CDR3 comprises 14 residues. Concerning this clonotype itself: Its antigen remains unidentified.

From the reads, TCRdb called clonotypes with MiXCR, one entry per CDR3 protein. Here the sample spans about 770,000 distinct CDR3 sequences, approximately 32% being singletons. The chain combines TRBV20-1 with TRBJ2-1, with D possibly being TRBD2 (5 bases). The TCR sequence derives from a human donor in good health (CMV status not recorded). Some clones in this sample may be carry-over from other donors' samples. Sequences were derived from cultured CD8+ T cells from PBMCs, sampled from culture after CMV antigen stimulation. The CDR3 coding sequence is TGCAGTGCTAGAGATGACGGGGAAACCAATGAGCAGTTCTTC. Protein: CSARDDGETNEQFF.